Below, 21 T cell receptor beta chains from the same sample are listed, as sequenced in a study of shared clonotypes between healthy human individuals (dated by TCRdb to between 2020 and 2021). Library method: the immunoSEQ multiplex PCR assay. Imported from immuneACCESS, the table was reduced by TCRdb to in-frame sequences with V and J called. These copies leave out some clones; in studies compared against another copy, an unresolved V gene accounts for under half, and the cause of the remainder is not known. The sample table records a few hundred thousand clones; 50% to 75% of these occur just once. The top ten constitute around 10% of the sample. Sequencing was performed on memory CD4+ T cells sorted from blood. The intended sense of this specimen's cell subset or site label: CD45RA-negative fraction. The receptors were gathered from a man aged 25 to 40 in good health.

The V gene is TRBV4-1, the J gene TRBJ1-5, with D perhaps TRBD1 (5 bases). CDR3 length: 13 amino acids. The ends were cut back, 2 bases at V and 4 bases at J, with 6 bases in the middle. Germline loops: CDR1 MGHRA, CDR2 YSYEKL. The CDR3: CASSQSGNQPQHF. The CDR3 DNA sequence: TGCGCCAGCAGCCAATCAGGGAATCAGCCCCAGCATTTT.

The chain uses TRBV4-3 and TRBJ2-3, with unresolved D. The germline V gene encodes CDR1 LGHNA and CDR2 YSLEER. This CDR3 has 14 residues. Trimming cost V 1 base and J 6 bases, with 11 bases left between them. The CDR3 DNA is TGCGCCAGCAGCCAAGTTGGCGGTACGGATACGCAGTATTTT. It codes for CASSQVGGTDTQYF.

As DNA, the CDR3 is TGTGCCAGCGACTCGGGAAATCAGCCCCAGCATTTT. Translating it yields CASDSGNQPQHF. The chain recombines TRBV2 with TRBJ1-5; D is uncertain. Trimming shortened V by 8 bases and J by 4 bases, and 9 bases separated the two germline ends. In germline, CDR1 is SNHLY, CDR2 FYNNEI. This CDR3 is 12 amino acids long.

J is TRBJ1-1 and V is TRBV29-1, with D unresolved. The V gene lost 4 bases and the J gene lost 1 base, with 7 bases spanning the gap. Germline V gene lookup returns CDR1 SQVTM and CDR2 ANQGSEA. This CDR3 contains 12 residues. The CDR3 sequence: CSVAPGNTEAFF. The CDR3 DNA is TGCAGCGTTGCCCCAGGGAACACTGAAGCTTTCTTT.

This clone was detected a few times. The rearrangement uses TRBV6-5 and TRBJ1-1, with D uncertain. Germline V lookup: CDR1 MNHEY, CDR2 SVGAGI. The V end lost 8 bases, the J end lost 4 bases, and 8 bases lay between the germline ends. This CDR3 comprises 11 residues. The CDR3 reads CASRVGTEAFF. The CDR3 DNA reads as TGTGCCAGCCGTGTCGGCACTGAAGCTTTCTTT.

This clone was observed a handful of times. CDR3 coding DNA: TGCGCCAGCAGCCCCGGGGGCACAGAAGAGACCCAGTACTTC. This translates into CASSPGGTEETQYF. This chain connects TRBV5-1 to TRBJ2-5; the D call may be TRBD1 or TRBD2 (6 bases each). Per germline, CDR1 SGHRS and CDR2 YFSETQ. This CDR3 has 14 residues. With 4 bases removed from V and 3 bases from J, the gap between germline ends came to 13 bases.

The V and J genes are TRBV6-1 and TRBJ1-4, with D tentatively TRBD1 (5 bases). This CDR3 is built from 15 residues. Germline CDR1 reads MNHNS; CDR2 reads SASEGT. The ends were cut back, 4 bases at V and 2 bases at J, with 11 bases in the middle. The CDR3 loop is CASSGSGSTNEKLFF. The DNA for the CDR3 is TGTGCCAGCAGTGGATCAGGGAGCACTAATGAAAAACTGTTTTTT.

The chain couples TRBV29-1 to TRBJ2-5, with TRBD2 identical over 9 bases. The CDR3 covers 15 residues. After removal of 2 bases from V and 7 bases from J, the junction contained 11 bases not matched to a gene. Germline loops: CDR1 SQVTM, CDR2 ANQGSEA. The CDR3 DNA reads as TGCAGCGTTGAATCATCTAGCGGGATTGTTGGGACCCAGTACTTC. This sequence encodes CSVESSSGIVGTQYF.

This clone has just a few counts. CDR3 bases: TGTGCCAGTAGTATAGGTTACAGACCGCCCTACACCTTC. Residues: CASSIGYRPPYTF. V is TRBV19 and J is TRBJ1-2; D is ambiguous. The V gene's germline CDR1 is LNHDA and CDR2 SQIVND (reference sequence). This CDR3 has 13 amino acids. V lost 1 base, J lost 10 bases, and 13 bases lay in between.

This chain links TRBV6-5 with TRBJ2-1; the match to TRBD2 covers 8 bases. The germline gives CDR1 MNHEY, CDR2 SVGAGI. With 0 bases clipped from V and 13 bases from J, the junction kept 8 bases outside the gene matches. This CDR3 contains 14 residues. This CDR3 is CASSYSETGTRQFF. DNA of the CDR3: TGTGCCAGCAGTTACTCCGAGACCGGGACTAGACAGTTCTTC.

The chain recombines TRBV29-1 with TRBJ2-3; D unresolved. CDR1 is SQVTM and CDR2 is ANQGSEA in the germline V gene. The CDR3 totals 9 residues. V lost 3 bases and J lost 6, with 1 base in between. The CDR3 region is CSVDDTQYF. The CDR3 coding sequence is TGCAGCGTTGATGATACGCAGTATTTT.

This clone occurred once. This chain joins TRBV14 and TRBJ2-5; D gene uncertain. From germline, CDR1 is SGHDN and CDR2 FVKESK. The CDR3 extends over 14 amino acids. V shed 2 bases and J shed 2 bases, with 9 bases lying between them. The CDR3 nucleotides read TGTGCCAGCAGCCAAATGTGGGGACAAGAGACCCAGTACTTC. It specifies CASSQMWGQETQYF. The variable domain in full, with the rest retrieved from reference TRBV14 and TRBJ2-5, is EAGVTQFPSHSVIEKGQTVTLRCDPISGHDNLYWYRRVMGKEIKFLLHFVKESKQDESGMPNNRFLAERTGGTYSTLKVQPAELEDSGVYFCASSQMWGQETQYFGPGTRLLVL.

The chain has TRBV7-6 and TRBJ2-5; 9 nucleotides agree with TRBD2. Germline values: CDR1 SGHVS, CDR2 FNYEAQ. Unmatched junction bases numbered 2, after V lost 1 base and J lost 2 bases. CDR3 length: 15 residues. CDR3 sequence: CASSLGLAGQETQYF. The CDR3 DNA reads TGTGCCAGCAGCTTAGGGCTAGCGGGACAAGAGACCCAGTACTTC.

The chain couples TRBV6-6 to TRBJ1-2; D might be TRBD1 (6 bases). The CDR3 contains 13 residues. Germline V gives CDR1 MNHNY, CDR2 SVGAGI (reference sequence). V dropped 3 bases and J dropped 7 bases, with 12 bases sitting between them. The CDR3 DNA follows: TGTGCCAGCAGTTATTCGGGGGCTCGTGGCTACACCTTC. Translating it yields CASSYSGARGYTF.

Here the CDR3 reads CASSPTERKDTQYF. The CDR3 bases are TGTGCCAGCAGCCCGACAGAGCGGAAAGATACGCAGTATTTT. The chain recombines TRBV7-9 with TRBJ2-3; either TRBD1 or TRBD2 may supply D (5 bases each). Trimming took 5 bases from V and 5 from J, leaving 14 bases between them. There are 14 residues in the CDR3. From germline, CDR1 is SEHNR and CDR2 FQNEAQ (reference sequence).

About this clone: The sample has other DNA sequences that encode this CDR3 too. The chain employs TRBV2 and TRBJ1-1; D ambiguous. Germline CDR1 reads SNHLY; CDR2 reads FYNNEI. V dropped 7 bases and J dropped 0 bases, with 3 bases sitting between them. The CDR3 totals 11 residues. CDR3 protein: CASMLNTEAFF. In DNA form, the CDR3 reads TGTGCCAGCATGCTGAACACTGAAGCTTTCTTT. Looking up the rest from reference TRBV2 and TRBJ1-1 gives the full variable domain: EPEVTQTPSHQVTQMGQEVILRCVPISNHLYFYWYRQILGQKVEFLVSFYNNEISEKSEIFDDQFSVERPDGSNFTLKIRSTKLEDSAMYFCASMLNTEAFFGQGTRLTVV.

The chain is built from TRBV18 and TRBJ2-1; 8 bases line up with TRBD1. Germline V CDR1 and CDR2: KGHSH, LQKENI. The CDR3 runs to 13 residues. The V and J ends lost 3 bases and 12 bases, in that order; junction bases with no gene match: 7. CDR3 residues: CASSPGQVRGQFF. DNA for the CDR3: TGTGCCAGCTCACCGGGACAGGTTAGAGGGCAGTTCTTC.

J is TRBJ2-1 and V is TRBV7-2; D is uncertain. Trimming cost V 3 bases and J 2 bases, with 8 bases left between them. CDR1 SGHTA and CDR2 FQGNSA come from the germline V gene. The CDR3 extends over 14 amino acids. CDR3 region: CASSFRTAYNEQFF. DNA of the CDR3: TGTGCCAGCAGCTTCCGGACGGCCTACAATGAGCAGTTCTTC.

The gene calls are TRBV28 and TRBJ2-7; 10 positions match TRBD2. The CDR3 extends over 16 amino acids. Germline CDR1 and CDR2: MDHEN and SYDVKM. J gave up 2 bases and V 8 bases, and 12 bases lay outside the gene matches. The CDR3 reads CASYRTSGTVPYEQYF. The DNA of the CDR3 is TGTGCCAGCTATAGGACTAGCGGTACCGTCCCCTACGAGCAGTACTTC.

This clone was picked up many times. The chain combines TRBV5-1 with TRBJ2-5; D may be TRBD1 (6 bases). V gave up 5 bases and J gave up 5 bases, with 22 bases separating them. Germline values: CDR1 SGHRS, CDR2 YFSETQ. The CDR3 runs 16 residues. The chain's CDR3 is CASSGSGHQVGETQYF. CDR3 sequence (DNA): TGCGCCAGCAGTGGATCGGGACATCAAGTCGGGGAGACCCAGTACTTC.

The chain joins TRBV28 to TRBJ1-4, with 7 bases matching TRBD1. This CDR3 comprises 14 residues. Per the germline V gene, CDR1 is MDHEN and CDR2 is SYDVKM. V was pared by 8 bases and J by 8 bases, with 11 bases of the junction left unmatched. The CDR3: CASRKGGNLEKLFF. The CDR3 DNA sequence: TGTGCCAGCCGAAAAGGGGGCAACTTGGAAAAACTGTTTTTT.